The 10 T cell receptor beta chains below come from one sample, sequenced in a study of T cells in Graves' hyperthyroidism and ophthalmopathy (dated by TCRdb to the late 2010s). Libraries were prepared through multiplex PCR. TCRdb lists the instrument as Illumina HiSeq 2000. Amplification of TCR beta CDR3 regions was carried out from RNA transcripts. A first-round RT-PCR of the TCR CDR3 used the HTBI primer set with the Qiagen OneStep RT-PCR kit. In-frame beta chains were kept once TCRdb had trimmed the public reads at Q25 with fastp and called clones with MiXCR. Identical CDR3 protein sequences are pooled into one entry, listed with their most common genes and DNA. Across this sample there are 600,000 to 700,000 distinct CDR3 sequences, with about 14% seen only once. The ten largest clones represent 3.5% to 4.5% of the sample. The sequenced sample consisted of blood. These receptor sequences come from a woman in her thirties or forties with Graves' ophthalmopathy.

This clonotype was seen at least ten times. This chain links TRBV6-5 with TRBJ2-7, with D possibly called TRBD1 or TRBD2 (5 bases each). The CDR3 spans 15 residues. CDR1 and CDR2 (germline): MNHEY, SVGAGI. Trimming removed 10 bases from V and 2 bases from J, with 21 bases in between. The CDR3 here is CATASHGGSTYEQYF. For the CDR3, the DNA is TGTGCCACCGCCTCACATGGGGGTAGCACCTACGAGCAGTACTTC.

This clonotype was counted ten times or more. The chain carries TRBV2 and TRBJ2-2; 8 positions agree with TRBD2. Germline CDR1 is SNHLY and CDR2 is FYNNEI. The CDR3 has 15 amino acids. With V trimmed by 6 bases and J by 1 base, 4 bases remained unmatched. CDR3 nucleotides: TGTGCCAGCAGGGCGCTAGCGGGGAACACCGGGGAGCTGTTTTTT. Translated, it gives CASRALAGNTGELFF.

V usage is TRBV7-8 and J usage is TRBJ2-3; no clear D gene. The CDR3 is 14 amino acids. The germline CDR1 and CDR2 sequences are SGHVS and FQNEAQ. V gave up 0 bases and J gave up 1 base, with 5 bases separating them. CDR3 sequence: CASSLAVGTDTQYF. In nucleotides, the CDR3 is TGTGCCAGCAGCTTAGCGGTGGGCACAGATACGCAGTATTTT.

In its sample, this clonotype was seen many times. The CDR3 reads CATNTGSQETQYF. For the CDR3, the DNA is TGTGCCACTAATACAGGGTCACAAGAGACCCAGTACTTC. This sequence joins TRBV24-1 and TRBJ2-5, with D possibly matching TRBD1 (6 bases). Trimming pared 10 bases from V and 2 bases from J, leaving 13 bases between. This CDR3 is 13 amino acids long. CDR1 KGHDR and CDR2 SFDVKD come from the germline V gene.

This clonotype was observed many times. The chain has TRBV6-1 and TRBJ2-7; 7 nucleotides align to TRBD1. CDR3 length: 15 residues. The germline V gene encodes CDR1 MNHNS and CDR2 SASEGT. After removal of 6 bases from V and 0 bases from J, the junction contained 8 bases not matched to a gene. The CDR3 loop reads CASRPTGVPSYEQYF. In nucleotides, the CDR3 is TGTGCCAGCAGACCTACAGGGGTTCCCTCCTACGAGCAGTACTTC.

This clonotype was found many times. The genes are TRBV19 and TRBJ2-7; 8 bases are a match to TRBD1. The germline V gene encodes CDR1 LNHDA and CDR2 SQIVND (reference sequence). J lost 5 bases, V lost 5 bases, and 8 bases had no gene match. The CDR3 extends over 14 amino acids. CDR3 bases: TGTGCCAGTAGTCCATGGACAGGGACGGACGAGCAGTACTTC. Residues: CASSPWTGTDEQYF.

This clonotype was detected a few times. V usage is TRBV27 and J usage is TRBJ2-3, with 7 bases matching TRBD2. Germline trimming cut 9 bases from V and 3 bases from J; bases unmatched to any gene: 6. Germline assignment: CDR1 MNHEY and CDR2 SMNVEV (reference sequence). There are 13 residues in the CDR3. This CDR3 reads CASRLAATDTQYF. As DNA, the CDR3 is TGTGCCAGTCGCCTAGCGGCGACAGATACGCAGTATTTT.

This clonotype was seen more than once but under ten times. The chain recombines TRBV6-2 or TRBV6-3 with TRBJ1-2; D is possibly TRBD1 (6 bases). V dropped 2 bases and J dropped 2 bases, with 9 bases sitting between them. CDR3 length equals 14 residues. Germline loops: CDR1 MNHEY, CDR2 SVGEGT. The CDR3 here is CASSYLQGNYGYTF. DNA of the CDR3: TGTGCCAGCAGTTACCTCCAGGGGAACTATGGCTACACCTTC.

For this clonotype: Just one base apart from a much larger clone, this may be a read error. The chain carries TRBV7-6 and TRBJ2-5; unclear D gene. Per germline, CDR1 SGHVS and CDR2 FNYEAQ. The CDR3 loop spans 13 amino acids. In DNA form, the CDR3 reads TGTGTCAGCAGACGACTCGAAGAAGAGACCCAGTACTTC. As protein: CVSRRLEEETQYF.

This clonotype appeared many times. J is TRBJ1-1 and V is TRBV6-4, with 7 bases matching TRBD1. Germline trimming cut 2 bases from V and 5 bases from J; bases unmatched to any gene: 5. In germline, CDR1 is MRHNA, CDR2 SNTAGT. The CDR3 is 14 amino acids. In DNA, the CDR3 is TGTGCCAGCAGTGACACGGACAGGAGGACTGAAGCTTTCTTT. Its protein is CASSDTDRRTEAFF.